The following is a TCR beta chain sequence with its context. The data stem from a study of blood T cell repertoires in COVID-19. Study details: In each case, the material was cDNA or gDNA derived from T cells, B-cell-depleted T cells, or PBMCs.

Those enrolled in Seattle joined during active infection and were followed longitudinally afterward. Authors' analysis steps: Reference gene primers were amplified, and this amplification served to estimate nucleated cell counts. Clones were read by immunoSEQ multiplex PCR, and TCRdb kept only the in-frame ones, dropping some. That table furnishes V, J and clone size, whereas the DNA furnished D and trimming. The sample gives around 140,000 clones, about 89% of which show up once; less than 4.5% is in the top ten. V was clipped by 1 base and J by 5 bases, with 17 bases between them. From germline, CDR1 is SGHTA and CDR2 FQGTGA. The CDR3 is 16 residues long.

Sequences were obtained from peripheral blood. The rearrangement uses TRBV7-3 and TRBJ1-1; D possibly corresponds to TRBD1 (5 bases). The clonotype comes from a man aged 60-69 years with COVID-19, enrolled during active disease. CDR3 loop: CASSLKGTGGPTEAFF. CDR3 nucleotides: TGTGCCAGCAGCTTAAAGGGTACAGGAGGGCCGACTGAAGCTTTCTTT.